A single sample is the source of the 12 T cell receptor beta chains below, sequenced in a study of cytomegalovirus exposure and HLA in healthy donors. Method: immunoSEQ multiplex PCR; TCRdb's copy keeps in-frame clones and lacks some. Of fewer than 120,000 clones in the sample, 89% were seen once. Specimen: PBMCs. These TCRs come from a woman aged 18 to 35 in good health and CMV-seronegative.

V usage is TRBV4-1 and J usage is TRBJ2-7; the D is unclear. CDR1 MGHRA and CDR2 YSYEKL come from the germline V gene. The CDR3 contains 13 residues. V lost 3 bases, J lost 5 bases, and 11 bases lay in between. DNA of the CDR3: TGCGCCAGCAGCCAGACGGGTGGTAACGAGCAGTACTTC. The encoded protein is CASSQTGGNEQYF.

This chain links TRBV7-8 with TRBJ2-7; a weak D match, TRBD2 (5 bases). This CDR3 spans 14 amino acids. Germline V gene lookup returns CDR1 SGHVS and CDR2 FQNEAQ. V was trimmed by 5 bases and J by 0 bases, leaving 11 bases between them. The CDR3 DNA sequence: TGTGCCAGCAGCAATCGGGAAAGCTCCTACGAGCAGTACTTC. As protein: CASSNRESSYEQYF.

The V gene is TRBV27, the J gene TRBJ2-5; 9 positions match TRBD2. The CDR3 extends over 16 amino acids. V trimming: 0 bases; J trimming: 5 bases; junction bases outside the gene matches: 7. Germline V gene lookup returns CDR1 MNHEY and CDR2 SMNVEV (reference sequence). The DNA of the CDR3 is TGTGCCAGCAGTTTATCGTATAGCGGGGGACAGGAGACCCAGTACTTC. Translating it yields CASSLSYSGGQETQYF.

This clone was counted once. V gene TRBV6-1 combines with J gene TRBJ1-1, with D perhaps TRBD1 (5 bases). V was pared by 1 base and J by 10 bases, with 13 bases between. CDR3 size: 13 residues. Per germline, CDR1 MNHNS and CDR2 SASEGT. CDR3 region: CASSEEGLGGAFF. CDR3 in DNA: TGTGCCAGCAGTGAAGAAGGGCTGGGGGGAGCTTTCTTT.

The chain employs TRBV7-9 and TRBJ1-2, with D perhaps TRBD1 (6 bases). Deletions cut 4 bases from V and 8 bases from J, with 14 bases between. This CDR3 spans 13 amino acids. CDR1 and CDR2 (germline): SEHNR, FQNEAQ (reference sequence). Written as DNA, the CDR3 is TGTGCCAGCAGCTCGGACAGTGTGAAAGGCTACACCTTC. Translating gives CASSSDSVKGYTF.

CDR3: CASREGGVGSPLHF. The CDR3 nucleotides read TGTGCCAGCAGGGAAGGGGGGGTCGGTTCACCCCTCCACTTT. V is TRBV27 and J is TRBJ1-6; TRBD1 might be the D (6 bases). There are 14 residues in the CDR3. V was trimmed by 6 bases and J by 9 bases, leaving 15 bases between them. The V gene's germline CDR1 is MNHEY and CDR2 SMNVEV (reference sequence).

The chain has TRBV11-3 and TRBJ2-7, with D possibly TRBD2 on 5 matching bases. The ends were cut back, 6 bases at V and 5 bases at J, with 14 bases in the middle. CDR1 is SGHNT, CDR2 YENEEA, per germline. This CDR3 spans 13 amino acids. The DNA of the CDR3 is TGTGCCAGCAGTAACCGGGGTTCTAACGAGCAGTACTTC. Translating gives CASSNRGSNEQYF.

The chain employs TRBV10-3 and TRBJ2-1, with 7 bases identical to TRBD1. The CDR3 sequence is 13 residues long. J lost 8 bases, V lost 7 bases, and 8 bases had no gene match. Germline V lookup: CDR1 ENHRY, CDR2 SYGVKD. The CDR3 DNA follows: TGTGCCATCACGAGGGGGCCCAGCGATGAGCAGTTCTTC. Translated, it gives CAITRGPSDEQFF.

This rearrangement joins TRBV25-1 to TRBJ2-5, with TRBD2 identical over 9 bases. Losses at the gene ends were 1 base for V and 4 bases for J; bases not matched to a gene: 10. This CDR3 spans 17 amino acids. Germline CDR1 and CDR2: MGHDK and SYGVNS. The DNA of the CDR3 is TGTGCCAGCAGTGAATCCCGCGGGGGGGGCCTCGGAGAGACCCAGTACTTC. It translates to CASSESRGGGLGETQYF.

V gene TRBV7-6 combines with J gene TRBJ1-1, with D possibly being TRBD1 (5 bases). Trimming shortened V by 4 bases and J by 0 bases, and 9 bases separated the two germline ends. CDR3 length equals 14 residues. Germline loops: CDR1 SGHVS, CDR2 FNYEAQ. The DNA for the CDR3 is TGTGCCAGCAGCTCAGGGATATTGAACACTGAAGCTTTCTTT. Amino acid sequence: CASSSGILNTEAFF.

This sequence joins TRBV5-4 and TRBJ2-1, with 8 bases matching TRBD2. CDR3 length: 16 residues. Looked up from germline, CDR1 is SGHNT and CDR2 is YYREEE (reference sequence). V trimming: 6 bases; J trimming: 4 bases; junction bases outside the gene matches: 12. The CDR3 region has the DNA TGTGCCAGCACCGGTTACAAGGCTAGCGGGTACAATGAGCAGTTCTTC. It translates to CASTGYKASGYNEQFF.

This sequence joins TRBV2 and TRBJ2-7, with 7 bases that match TRBD1. The germline gives CDR1 SNHLY, CDR2 FYNNEI. There are 14 residues in the CDR3. The V and J ends lost 8 bases and 5 bases, in that order; junction bases with no gene match: 12. The CDR3 DNA reads TGTGCCAGCGATGATTGGACAGGTCAAGACGAGCAGTACTTC. It is translated as CASDDWTGQDEQYF. Full variable domain (remainder filled in from reference TRBV2 and TRBJ2-7): EPEVTQTPSHQVTQMGQEVILRCVPISNHLYFYWYRQILGQKVEFLVSFYNNEISEKSEIFDDQFSVERPDGSNFTLKIRSTKLEDSAMYFCASDDWTGQDEQYFGPGTRLTVT.